The 5 T cell receptor beta chains reported below all come from one sample, sequenced in a study of graft-versus-host responses after intestinal transplantation (dated by TCRdb to about 2021). The antigens of these receptors remain unknown. In the paper's terms, the time point label means: cells obtained before transplantation from donor or recipient. Library generation was performed with the immunoSEQ multiplex PCR assay. The table was pulled from immuneACCESS by TCRdb, which kept in-frame rearrangements only. Such tables lose some clones; where checked, under half of the loss comes from unresolved V genes, and the rest has no known cause. The sample table contains 90,000 to 120,000 clones; only one count was recorded for about 90% of them. Roughly 1% of the sample is in the top ten clones. The sample consisted of unstimulated CD4+ T cells sorted from spleen or lymph node cells, taken before intestinal transplant. All receptors derive from a human donor who received an intestinal transplant.

The V call is TRBV30, the J call TRBJ1-2; D not resolved. V was pared by 2 bases and J by 0 bases, with 13 bases between. The V gene's germline CDR1 is GTSNPN and CDR2 SVGIG (reference sequence). The CDR3 totals 15 residues. CDR3 DNA sequence: TGTGCCTGGAGTATAAACGGGATAACTAACTATGGCTACACCTTC. Amino acid sequence: CAWSINGITNYGYTF.

V and J are TRBV9 and TRBJ2-3, with TRBD2 as a possible D gene (5 bases). The germline V and J ends were trimmed by 0 bases and 5 bases, with 13 bases remaining between them. This CDR3 has 15 amino acids. Germline loops: CDR1 SGDLS, CDR2 YYNGEE. CDR3 loop: CASSVVSGIRDTQYF. The CDR3 coding sequence is TGTGCCAGCAGCGTAGTATCGGGGATTCGAGATACGCAGTATTTT. The complete variable domain, with remaining parts taken from reference TRBV9 and TRBJ2-3, reads DSGVTQTPKHLITATGQRVTLRCSPRSGDLSVYWYQQSLDQGLQFLIQYYNGEERAKGNILERFSAQQFPDLHSELNLSSLELGDSALYFCASSVVSGIRDTQYFGPGTRLTVL.

This clone appeared once. This sequence joins TRBV11-1 and TRBJ1-1; the D gene is possibly TRBD1 (5 bases). Germline-derived CDR1 and CDR2 are SGHAT and FQDESV (reference sequence). The CDR3 consists of 14 residues. V lost 2 bases and J 4 bases, leaving 11 bases between the germline ends. The CDR3 DNA sequence: TGTGCCAGCAGCTTACGCAGGGTCGGCACTGAAGCTTTCTTT. Its translation is CASSLRRVGTEAFF.

The chain uses TRBV6-6 and TRBJ2-1; the match to TRBD2 covers 8 bases. Trimming removed 0 bases from V and 9 bases from J; junction bases left unmatched: 4. From germline, CDR1 is MNHNY and CDR2 SVGAGI (reference sequence). This CDR3 has 14 residues. Here the CDR3 reads CASSYSRTSSEQFF. The CDR3 DNA reads as TGTGCCAGCAGTTACTCCCGGACTAGCAGTGAGCAGTTCTTC.

The chain recombines TRBV7-6 with TRBJ2-2; D is uncertain. This CDR3 is built from 15 residues. The V end lost 4 bases, the J end lost 1 base, and 10 bases lay between the germline ends. CDR1 is SGHVS and CDR2 is FNYEAQ in the germline V gene. Here the CDR3 reads CASSSLELNTGELFF. The CDR3 nucleotides read TGTGCCAGCAGCTCTTTAGAATTGAACACCGGGGAGCTGTTTTTT.